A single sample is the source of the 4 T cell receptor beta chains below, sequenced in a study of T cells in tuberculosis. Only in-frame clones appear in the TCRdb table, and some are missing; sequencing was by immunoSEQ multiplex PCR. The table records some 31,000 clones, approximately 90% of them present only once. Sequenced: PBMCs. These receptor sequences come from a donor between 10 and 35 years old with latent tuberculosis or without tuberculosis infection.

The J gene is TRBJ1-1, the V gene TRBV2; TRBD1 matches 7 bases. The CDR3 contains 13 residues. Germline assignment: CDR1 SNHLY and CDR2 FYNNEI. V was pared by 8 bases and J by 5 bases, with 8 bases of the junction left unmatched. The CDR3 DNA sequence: TGTGCCAGCCCACAGGGGCGAAGGACTGAAGCTTTCTTT. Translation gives CASPQGRRTEAFF.

The CDR3 spells CATSRGQGFRGNTIYF. The CDR3, as DNA: TGTGCCACCAGCAGAGGACAGGGGTTTAGGGGAAACACCATATATTTT. The chain employs TRBV15 and TRBJ1-3; 8 bases align to TRBD1. J gave up 4 bases and V 1 base, and 6 bases lay outside the gene matches. CDR3 length: 16 amino acids. Germline loops: CDR1 LNHNV, CDR2 YYDKDF (reference sequence).

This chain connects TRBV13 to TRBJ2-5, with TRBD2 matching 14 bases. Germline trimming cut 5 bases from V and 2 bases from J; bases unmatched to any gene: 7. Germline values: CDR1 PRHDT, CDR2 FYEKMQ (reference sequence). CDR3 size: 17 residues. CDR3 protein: CASSTGTSGSLQETQYF. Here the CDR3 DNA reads TGTGCCAGCAGCACAGGGACTAGCGGGAGCTTACAAGAGACCCAGTACTTC.

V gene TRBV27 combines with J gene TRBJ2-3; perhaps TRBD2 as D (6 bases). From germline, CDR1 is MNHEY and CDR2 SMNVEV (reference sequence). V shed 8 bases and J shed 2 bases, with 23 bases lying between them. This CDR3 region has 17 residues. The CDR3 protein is CASGPPGRGITTDTQYF. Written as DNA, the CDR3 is TGTGCCAGCGGCCCACCGGGACGGGGGATTACCACAGATACGCAGTATTTT.